The subject of this entry is one T cell receptor (beta chain). Antigen specificity is unknown. These data belong to a study of beta chain features in type 1 diabetes. The overall study: In age, gender and cell yields, patients were similar to healthy donors. Sorted cells examined across all samples numbered around 110,000,000. Study-wide points: VDJ junctions in type 1 diabetes patients carried more deletions and fewer insertions. Patients with Type 1 diabetes showed moderately but significantly shorter TCRB CDR3s in all four CD4+ subsets.

All sorted populations exceeded 98% purity. Germline-derived CDR1 and CDR2 are SGHTA and FQGNSA. The CDR3 extends over 14 amino acids. Trimming pared 5 bases from V and 5 bases from J, leaving 12 bases between. Sequencing targeted expressed TCRB transcripts, as all isolated RNA had been reverse transcribed. TCRdb's table, derived via immunoSEQ multiplex PCR, lists solely in-frame clones and lacks some. The sample records over 40,000 clones, roughly 70% being singletons. The sequencing sample was made of Tregs from blood. V is TRBV7-2 and J is TRBJ2-2; D might be TRBD2 (6 bases). The clonotype was recovered from a woman aged 18-30 years with type 1 diabetes. CDR3 nucleotide sequence: TGTGCCAGCAGCCTAAGACTAGTGACCGGGGAGCTGTTTTTT. It is translated as CASSLRLVTGELFF.